This T cell receptor (beta chain) was recovered during a study of blood T cell repertoires in COVID-19. Study details: Sources were T cells, B-cell-depleted T cells, or PBMCs; the material itself was cDNA or gDNA.

Seattle-derived patients entered the study during active infection and were followed longitudinally. V was pared by 0 bases and J by 0 bases, with 8 bases of the junction left unmatched. This CDR3 has 18 amino acids. Germline lookup yields CDR1 LNHNV and CDR2 YYDKDF (reference sequence). As processed by the authors: Cell counts per sample came from amplifying reference gene primers. The method was immunoSEQ multiplex PCR; TCRdb's version includes in-frame clones alone and lacks a portion of them. V and J calls and clone size are those listed in that table; D and trimming were worked out from the DNA. Found here are around 210,000 clones, 70% to 90% of them singletons; the top ten hold roughly a sixth.

The source of this sequence is a man aged 50 to 60 with COVID-19, enrolled during active disease. V and J are TRBV15 and TRBJ2-4, with TRBD1 matching over 7 bases. Input material: peripheral blood. CDR3 coding DNA: TGTGCCACCAGCAGAGAATTTGGTCAGGGGGTAGCCAAAAACATTCAGTACTTC. It is translated as CATSREFGQGVAKNIQYF.